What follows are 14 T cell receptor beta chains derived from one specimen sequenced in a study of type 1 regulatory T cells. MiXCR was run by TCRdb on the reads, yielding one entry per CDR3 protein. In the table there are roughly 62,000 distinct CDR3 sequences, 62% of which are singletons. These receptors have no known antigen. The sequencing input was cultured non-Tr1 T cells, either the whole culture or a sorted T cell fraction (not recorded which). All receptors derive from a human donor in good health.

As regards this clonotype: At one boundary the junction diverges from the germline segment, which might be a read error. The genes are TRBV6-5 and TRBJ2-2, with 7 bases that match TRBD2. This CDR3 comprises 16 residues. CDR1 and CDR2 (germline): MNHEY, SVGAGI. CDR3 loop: CASSFLSGVHTGKLFF. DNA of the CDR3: TGTGCCAGCAGCTTCCTAAGCGGGGTACACACCGGGAAGCTGTTTTTT.

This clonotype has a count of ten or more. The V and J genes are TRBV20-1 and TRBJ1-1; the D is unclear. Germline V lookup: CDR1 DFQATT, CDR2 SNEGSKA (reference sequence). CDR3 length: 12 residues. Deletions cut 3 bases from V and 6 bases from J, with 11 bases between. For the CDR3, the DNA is TGCAGTGCTAGCCTCAGCTCCGCTGAAGCTTTCTTT. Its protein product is CSASLSSAEAFF.

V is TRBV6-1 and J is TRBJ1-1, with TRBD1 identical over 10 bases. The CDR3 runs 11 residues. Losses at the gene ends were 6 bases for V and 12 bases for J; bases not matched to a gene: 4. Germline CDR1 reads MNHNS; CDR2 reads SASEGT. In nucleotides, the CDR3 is TGTGCCAGCAGCGAGGACAGGGGGTCTTTCTTT. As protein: CASSEDRGSFF.

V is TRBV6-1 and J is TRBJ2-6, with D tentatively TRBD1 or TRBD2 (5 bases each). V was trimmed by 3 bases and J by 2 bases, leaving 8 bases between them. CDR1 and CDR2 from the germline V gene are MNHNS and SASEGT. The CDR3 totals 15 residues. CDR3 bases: TGTGCCAGCAGTGATCTGGGGGCTGGGGCCAACGTCCTGACTTTC. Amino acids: CASSDLGAGANVLTF.

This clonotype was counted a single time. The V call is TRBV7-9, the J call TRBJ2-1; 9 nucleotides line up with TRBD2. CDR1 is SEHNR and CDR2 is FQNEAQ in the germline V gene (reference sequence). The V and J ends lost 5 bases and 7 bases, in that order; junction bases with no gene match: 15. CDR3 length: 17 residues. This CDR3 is CASSPPYRLAERNEQFF. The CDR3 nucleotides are TGTGCCAGCAGCCCACCCTACCGACTAGCGGAAAGGAATGAGCAGTTCTTC.

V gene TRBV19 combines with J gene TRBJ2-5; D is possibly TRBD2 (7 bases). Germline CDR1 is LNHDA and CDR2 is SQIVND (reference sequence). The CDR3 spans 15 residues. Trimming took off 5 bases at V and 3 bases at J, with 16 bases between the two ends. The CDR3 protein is CASSPGGQQKETQYF. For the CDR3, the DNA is TGTGCCAGTAGTCCGGGAGGACAGCAAAAAGAGACCCAGTACTTC.

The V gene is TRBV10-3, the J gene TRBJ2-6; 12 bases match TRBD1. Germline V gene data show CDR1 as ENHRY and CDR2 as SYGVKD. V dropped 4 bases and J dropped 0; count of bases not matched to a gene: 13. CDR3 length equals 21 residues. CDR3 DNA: TGTGCCATCAGTGCGGGGACAGGGGGCGCAAGGGACATCTCTGGGGCCAACGTCCTGACTTTC. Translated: CAISAGTGGARDISGANVLTF.

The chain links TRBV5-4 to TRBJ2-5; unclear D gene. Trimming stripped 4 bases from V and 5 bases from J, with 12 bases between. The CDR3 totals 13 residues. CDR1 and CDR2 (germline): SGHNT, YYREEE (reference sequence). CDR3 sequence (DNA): TGTGCCAGCAGCCTATGGAGTAGCGAGACCCAGTACTTC. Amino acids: CASSLWSSETQYF.

CDR3 residues: CSVEHSSYNEQFF. The DNA of the CDR3 is TGCAGCGTTGAGCACAGCTCCTACAATGAGCAGTTCTTC. The V gene is TRBV29-1, the J gene TRBJ2-1, with unresolved D. Between the trimmed V and J ends, which lost 3 bases and 0 bases, there was a span of 6 bases. The CDR3 is made up of 13 amino acids. CDR1 is SQVTM and CDR2 is ANQGSEA in the germline V gene.

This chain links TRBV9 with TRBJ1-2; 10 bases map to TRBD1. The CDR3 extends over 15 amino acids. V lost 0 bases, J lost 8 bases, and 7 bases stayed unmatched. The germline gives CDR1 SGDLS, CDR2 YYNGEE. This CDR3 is CASSVVGQGPMGYTF. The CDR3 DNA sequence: TGTGCCAGCAGCGTAGTGGGACAGGGGCCGATGGGCTACACCTTC.

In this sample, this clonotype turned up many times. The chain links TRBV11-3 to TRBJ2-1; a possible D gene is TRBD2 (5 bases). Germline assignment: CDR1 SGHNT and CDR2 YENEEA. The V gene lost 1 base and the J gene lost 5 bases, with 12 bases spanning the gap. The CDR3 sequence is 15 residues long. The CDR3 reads CASSLGTRGDNEQFF. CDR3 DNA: TGTGCCAGCAGCTTAGGGACTCGTGGCGACAATGAGCAGTTCTTC.

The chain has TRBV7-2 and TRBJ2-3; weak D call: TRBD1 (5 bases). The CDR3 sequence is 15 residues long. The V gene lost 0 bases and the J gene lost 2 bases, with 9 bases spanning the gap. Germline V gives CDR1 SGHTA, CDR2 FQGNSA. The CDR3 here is CASSLAPGSTDTQYF. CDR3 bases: TGTGCCAGCAGCTTAGCTCCAGGGTCCACAGATACGCAGTATTTT.

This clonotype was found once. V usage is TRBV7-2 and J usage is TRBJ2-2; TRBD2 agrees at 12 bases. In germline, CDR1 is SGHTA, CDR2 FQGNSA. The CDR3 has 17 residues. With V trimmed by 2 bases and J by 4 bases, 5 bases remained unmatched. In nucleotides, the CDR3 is TGTGCCAGCAGCTTATCACTAGCGGGAGGCGGCACCGGGGAGCTGTTTTTT. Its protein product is CASSLSLAGGGTGELFF.

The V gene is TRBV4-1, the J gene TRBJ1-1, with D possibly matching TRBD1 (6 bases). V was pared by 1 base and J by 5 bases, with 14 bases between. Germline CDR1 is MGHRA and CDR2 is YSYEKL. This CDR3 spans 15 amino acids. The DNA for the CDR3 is TGCGCCAGCAGCCAAGGCGGACAGCCGTCTACTGAAGCTTTCTTT. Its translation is CASSQGGQPSTEAFF.